This is a list of T cell receptor beta chains from one sample in a study of blood T cell repertoires in COVID-19. Profiled with immunoSEQ multiplex PCR; TCRdb holds only in-frame clones, not every one. The sample lists a few hundred thousand clones; 75% to 90% were seen once. The sample taken for sequencing was peripheral blood. The receptors were sampled from a woman aged 40 to 50 who had recovered from COVID-19. Both conserved end residues are part of each CDR3. The order of the fields is J gene, V gene, CDR3 protein.

>TRBJ2-3|TRBV11-3
CASSDGTGTDTQYF
>TRBJ2-6|TRBV19
CASSIGGLAGANVLTF
>TRBJ2-1|TRBV2
CASSAGGLLNEQFF
>TRBJ2-1|TRBV2
CASSLRGTGSNEQFF
>TRBJ2-3|TRBV6-5
CASEGGDTQYF
>TRBJ2-2|TRBV11-3
CASRPVWTTNTGELFF
>TRBJ2-2|TRBV6-5
CASSYEAGVGELFF
>TRBJ2-5|TRBV19
CASSISGLTGAQYF
>TRBJ2-3|TRBV11-2
CASSHGSGDTQYF
>TRBJ1-2|TRBV6-1
CASSDLPHRSSNYGYTF
>TRBJ2-5|TRBV2
CASSDIAGGRETQYF
>TRBJ1-3|TRBV7-9
CASKPDADYLLSGNTIYF
>TRBJ1-6|TRBV3-1/TRBV3-2
CASSQGAGGSPLHF
>TRBJ2-1|TRBV2
CASTRLAGRFF
>TRBJ2-5|TRBV6-5
CASSPGWGTQYF
>TRBJ2-3|TRBV28
CASRPGTGTTADTQYF
>TRBJ1-4|TRBV28
CASSTDRDNEKLFF
>TRBJ2-3|TRBV10-2
CASSEVFPERDTQYF
>TRBJ1-3|TRBV5-1
CASSLAGSSGNTIYF
>TRBJ2-1|TRBV2
CASSEEVLAGYNEQFF